What follows describes a single TCR beta chain. The antigen is not known. Sorting defined naive CD4+ as CD4+CD8-CD45RO-CD45RA+ and naive CD8+ as CD8+CD4-CD45RA+CD27bright. The data were obtained in a study of healthy donors' naive CD4 and CD8 T cells. Study-wide results and limits: Alpha and beta chains were sequenced in bulk without pairing.

This CDR3 has 14 residues. Germline CDR1 SQVTM, CDR2 ANQGSEA. Between the trimmed V and J ends, which lost 1 base and 0 bases, there was a span of 7 bases. Starting from about 0.55 ug of total RNA, TCR libraries were made with linear amplification. TCRdb recomputed calls from the reads with MiXCR, one row per CDR3 protein. The table shows 200,000 or so distinct CDR3 sequences, with around 74% occurring only once. This chain connects TRBV29-1 to TRBJ2-1; D possibly corresponds to TRBD2 (5 bases). This TCR came from a pool of human donors in good health; the sample pools cells from several healthy donors. Sample: naive CD4+ and CD8+ T cells sorted from blood, pooled from several donors. CDR3 DNA: TGCAGCGTTGAAGGACGGGACTCCTACAATGAGCAGTTCTTC. Amino acid sequence: CSVEGRDSYNEQFF.